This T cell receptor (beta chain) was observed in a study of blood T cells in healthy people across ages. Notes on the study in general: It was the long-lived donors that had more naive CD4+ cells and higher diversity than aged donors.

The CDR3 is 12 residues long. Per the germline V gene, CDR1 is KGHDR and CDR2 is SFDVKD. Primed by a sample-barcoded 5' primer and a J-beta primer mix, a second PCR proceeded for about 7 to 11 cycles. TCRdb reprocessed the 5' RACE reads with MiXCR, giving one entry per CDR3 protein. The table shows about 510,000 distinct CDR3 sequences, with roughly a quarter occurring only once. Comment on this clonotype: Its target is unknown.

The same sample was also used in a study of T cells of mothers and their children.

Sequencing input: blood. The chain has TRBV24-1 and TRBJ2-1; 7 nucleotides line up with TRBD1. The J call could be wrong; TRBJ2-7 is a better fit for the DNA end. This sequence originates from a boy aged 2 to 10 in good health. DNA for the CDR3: TGTGCCTCAGGGGGACATCTCTACGAGCAGTACTTC. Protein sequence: CASGGHLYEQYF.